This T cell receptor (beta chain) was captured by sequencing in a study of blood T cells in healthy people across ages. CDR3 length equals 13 residues. With 7 bases clipped from V and 6 bases from J, the junction kept 3 bases outside the gene matches. Study-wide results and caveats: TCR beta diversity per million T cells fell roughly linearly with age.

A note on this clonotype: Its cognate antigen is unknown.

Whenever a sample was processed, at least 6 million PBMCs were isolated. Next came a second PCR, run for roughly 6 to 11 cycles, which used a sample-barcoded 5' primer along with a J-beta primer mix. Per-sample output comprised a minimum of 2.5 million paired-end reads containing CDR3. Each CDR3 protein gets one entry after TCRdb re-called the 5' RACE reads with MiXCR. The table includes 850,000 to 1,300,000 distinct CDR3 sequences, under 55% detected once. The sequence was collected from a woman aged 60-75 years in good health. Sequencing was carried out using blood. The chain employs TRBV12-3 or TRBV12-4 and TRBJ2-1, with 10 bases matching TRBD2. The CDR3 sequence: CASNPSGSNEQFF. DNA for the CDR3: TGTGCCAGCAATCCTAGCGGGAGCAATGAGCAGTTCTTC.